A single sample is the source of the 16 T cell receptor beta chains below, sequenced in a study of shared clonotypes between healthy human individuals. Method: immunoSEQ multiplex PCR; TCRdb's copy keeps in-frame clones and lacks some. This sample has approximately 2,200,000 clones; about 93% occur once, and the top ten carry roughly 1.8%. Naive CD8 cells lacked CD45RO, underwent positive selection for CCR7 and left out terminally differentiated effector memory CD45RA+ cells. The sample was naive CD8+ T cells from PBMCs. The source is a man aged 18 to 30 in good health. Some clones in this sample may be carry-over from other donors' samples.

The chain joins TRBV7-9 to TRBJ2-1, with TRBD2 matching 8 bases. With V trimmed by 2 bases and J by 0 bases, 12 bases remained unmatched. The CDR3 is made up of 19 amino acids. Per the germline V gene, CDR1 is SEHNR and CDR2 is FQNEAQ (reference sequence). This CDR3 reads CASSLLGGGRLSSYNEQFF. The CDR3 DNA is TGTGCCAGCAGCTTACTGGGAGGCGGGAGGTTGTCCTCCTACAATGAGCAGTTCTTC. The full variable domain, completed using reference TRBV7-9 and TRBJ2-1, is DTGVSQNPRHKITKRGQNVTFRCDPISEHNRLYWYRQTLGQGPEFLTYFQNEAQLEKSRLLSDRFSAERPKGSFSTLEIQRTEQGDSAMYLCASSLLGGGRLSSYNEQFFGPGTRLTVL.

The rearrangement joins TRBV19 to TRBJ2-2; TRBD2 matches 9 bases. Trimming took 4 bases from V and 5 from J; bases not matched to a gene: 8. Germline CDR1 is LNHDA and CDR2 is SQIVND (reference sequence). CDR3 length: 16 residues. The CDR3, as DNA: TGTGCCAGTAGTACGTGGCGGGAGGGTCGGACCGGGGAGCTGTTTTTT. It translates to CASSTWREGRTGELFF.

The chain is built from TRBV29-1 and TRBJ2-7; 7 positions agree with TRBD2. The CDR3 loop spans 13 amino acids. V shed 4 bases and J 3 bases; nucleotides not matched to a gene: 6. From germline, CDR1 is SQVTM and CDR2 ANQGSEA. CDR3 loop: CSVAGGSLYEQYF. The CDR3 DNA reads TGCAGCGTTGCGGGCGGGAGCCTCTACGAGCAGTACTTC.

The chain carries TRBV9 and TRBJ2-7; D is uncertain. V lost 0 bases and J 6 bases, leaving 13 bases between the germline ends. The length of the CDR3 is 14 residues. Per the germline V gene, CDR1 is SGDLS and CDR2 is YYNGEE. CDR3: CASSVGLPLSEQYF. Written as DNA, the CDR3 is TGTGCCAGCAGCGTAGGGTTACCATTGAGCGAGCAGTACTTC. Complete variable domain (other parts from reference TRBV9 and TRBJ2-7): DSGVTQTPKHLITATGQRVTLRCSPRSGDLSVYWYQQSLDQGLQFLIQYYNGEERAKGNILERFSAQQFPDLHSELNLSSLELGDSALYFCASSVGLPLSEQYFGPGTRLTVT.

The gene calls are TRBV6-5 and TRBJ2-1; D possibly matches TRBD1 or TRBD2 (6 bases each). V was trimmed by 4 bases and J by 10 bases, leaving 11 bases between them. Germline assignment: CDR1 MNHEY and CDR2 SVGAGI. The CDR3 length is 12 residues. CDR3: CASSWGAREQFF. The DNA of the CDR3 is TGTGCCAGCAGTTGGGGGGCACGGGAGCAGTTCTTC.

The chain links TRBV2 to TRBJ2-5; D is unresolved. Germline assignment: CDR1 SNHLY and CDR2 FYNNEI. V lost 2 bases and J 0 bases, leaving 13 bases between the germline ends. This CDR3 is 16 amino acids long. The CDR3 loop reads CASSEHWTEYQETQYF. The DNA of the CDR3 is TGTGCCAGCAGTGAACATTGGACGGAGTACCAAGAGACCCAGTACTTC. The complete variable domain, with remaining parts taken from reference TRBV2 and TRBJ2-5, reads EPEVTQTPSHQVTQMGQEVILRCVPISNHLYFYWYRQILGQKVEFLVSFYNNEISEKSEIFDDQFSVERPDGSNFTLKIRSTKLEDSAMYFCASSEHWTEYQETQYFGPGTRLLVL.

The V and J genes are TRBV7-9 and TRBJ2-7; no clear D. Trimming removed 3 bases from V and 3 bases from J, with 6 bases in between. This CDR3 has 12 residues. Per the germline V gene, CDR1 is SEHNR and CDR2 is FQNEAQ (reference sequence). The CDR3 loop reads CASSFFFYEQYF. For the CDR3, the DNA is TGTGCCAGCAGCTTTTTTTTCTACGAGCAGTACTTC.

A remark on this clone: This sample also contains other DNA sequences that code for the same CDR3. This chain uses TRBV9 with TRBJ2-1, with TRBD2 identical over 10 bases. V lost 0 bases to trimming and J lost 6 bases; unmatched junction nucleotides: 3. The length of the CDR3 is 15 residues. CDR1 and CDR2 (germline): SGDLS, YYNGEE. The CDR3 sequence: CASSVGSSGSNEQFF. The CDR3 bases are TGTGCCAGCAGCGTAGGTTCTAGCGGGAGCAATGAGCAGTTCTTC.

This sequence joins TRBV6-1 and TRBJ2-7; TRBD2 aligns across 9 bases. This CDR3 has 14 residues. Trimming took 6 bases from V and 7 from J; bases not matched to a gene: 10. Germline CDR1 reads MNHNS; CDR2 reads SASEGT. The CDR3 here is CASRLAGVPREQYF. DNA for the CDR3: TGTGCCAGCAGGTTAGCGGGAGTTCCAAGGGAGCAGTACTTC.

The chain has TRBV27 and TRBJ2-1; 10 bases are a match to TRBD1. The CDR3 loop spans 17 amino acids. The J segment lost 8 bases and the V segment lost 4 bases, leaving 14 bases of the junction unmatched. Germline CDR1 is MNHEY and CDR2 is SMNVEV (reference sequence). CDR3 bases: TGTGCCAGCAGTTCATCCAATCCGGGACAGGGGAAGTATGAGCAGTTCTTC. Translating it yields CASSSSNPGQGKYEQFF.

The chain recombines TRBV4-1 with TRBJ2-7; maybe TRBD2 (5 bases). V dropped 4 bases and J dropped 5 bases, with 18 bases sitting between them. The CDR3 has 15 amino acids. Germline CDR1 and CDR2: MGHRA and YSYEKL. This CDR3 is CASSRLGLRTDEQYF. CDR3 in DNA: TGCGCCAGCAGCCGCTTAGGACTCCGTACCGACGAGCAGTACTTC.

This sequence joins TRBV6-5 and TRBJ2-1, with D perhaps matching TRBD2 (5 bases). The V end lost 0 bases, the J end lost 2 bases, and 11 bases lay between the germline ends. CDR3 length: 16 residues. Germline CDR1 MNHEY, CDR2 SVGAGI. CDR3 residues: CASSYSLTEAYNEQFF. In DNA, the CDR3 is TGTGCCAGCAGTTACTCCCTCACGGAGGCCTACAATGAGCAGTTCTTC.

V gene TRBV13 combines with J gene TRBJ1-5, with 12 bases lining up with TRBD1. Germline V gives CDR1 PRHDT, CDR2 FYEKMQ (reference sequence). This CDR3 has 18 residues. Trimming took 5 bases from V and 2 from J; bases not matched to a gene: 10. CDR3 sequence reads: CASSSRDRGLEGNQPQHF. The CDR3 DNA is TGTGCCAGCAGCAGCCGGGACAGGGGGCTTGAGGGCAATCAGCCCCAGCATTTT.

V usage is TRBV7-9 and J usage is TRBJ2-3, with D perhaps matching TRBD2 (5 bases). V was pared by 5 bases and J by 0 bases, with 18 bases between. Germline values: CDR1 SEHNR, CDR2 FQNEAQ (reference sequence). This CDR3 contains 17 residues. CDR3: CASSLGLAEQSTDTQYF. CDR3 coding DNA: TGTGCCAGCAGCCTCGGGCTAGCCGAACAAAGCACAGATACGCAGTATTTT.

The V and J genes are TRBV2 and TRBJ1-3; no clear D gene. CDR3 length: 13 residues. Germline V CDR1 and CDR2: SNHLY, FYNNEI. The V and J ends lost 9 bases and 3 bases respectively, with 12 bases between them. The CDR3 DNA sequence: TGTGCCAGACGACCTTCTAATGGAAACACCATATATTTT. Amino acids: CARRPSNGNTIYF.

This clone appeared a single time. The sample contains more than one DNA sequence encoding this CDR3. The chain recombines TRBV28 with TRBJ1-5; unclear D gene. The length of the CDR3 is 12 residues. CDR1 and CDR2 (germline): MDHEN, SYDVKM. Trimming cost V 4 bases and J 3 bases, with 4 bases left between them. The CDR3 region has the DNA TGTGCCAGCAGTTCGGACAATCAGCCCCAGCATTTT. Protein product: CASSSDNQPQHF.